These 26 T cell receptor beta chains originate from one sample sequenced in a study of T cell responses to AZD1222 COVID-19 vaccine. TCRdb keeps only in-frame clones here, not all; method: immunoSEQ multiplex PCR. The sample has 130,000 or so clones; more than 85% are singletons. The sequencing used peripheral blood, collected on day 0 of AZD1222 vaccination. The source is an adult in good health.

In this sample, this clone turned up a few times. The gene calls are TRBV12-5 and TRBJ1-1; no clear D gene. The CDR3 sequence is 13 residues long. Germline V gene sequence: CDR1 LGHNT, CDR2 FRNRAP. V lost 6 bases to trimming and J lost 6 bases, with 14 bases between them. CDR3 DNA sequence: TGTGCTAGTGGGCCTTTCCTGACCGCTGAAGCTTTCTTT. Translation gives CASGPFLTAEAFF.

DNA for the CDR3: TGTGCCAGCAGCTTAGAGTGGGTAGGGGGCACTGAAGCTTTCTTT. Translation gives CASSLEWVGGTEAFF. The chain joins TRBV7-6 to TRBJ1-1, with a possible D match to TRBD1 (6 bases). V was cut by 1 base and J by 4 bases, with 13 bases left in between. The CDR3 consists of 15 residues. Germline CDR1 reads SGHVS; CDR2 reads FNYEAQ. Using reference TRBV7-6 and TRBJ1-1 for the parts outside the CDR3, the full variable domain is GAGVSQSPRYKVTKRGQDVALRCDPISGHVSLYWYRQALGQGPEFLTYFNYEAQQDKSGLPNDRFSAERPEGSISTLTIQRTEQRDSAMYRCASSLEWVGGTEAFFGQGTRLTVV.

The rearrangement uses TRBV28 and TRBJ1-3; 9 nucleotides agree with TRBD1. Germline values: CDR1 MDHEN, CDR2 SYDVKM. The CDR3 sequence is 18 residues long. V was clipped by 5 bases and J by 2 bases; unmatched bases: 13. CDR3 DNA sequence: TGTGCCAGCAGTGGCCGGGACAGGGTCGTAAGGGCTGGAAACACCATATATTTT. It is translated as CASSGRDRVVRAGNTIYF.

This chain uses TRBV7-3 with TRBJ2-6; D is perhaps TRBD1 (6 bases). The germline CDR1 and CDR2 sequences are SGHTA and FQGTGA. The V gene lost 3 bases and the J gene lost 4 bases, with 16 bases spanning the gap. The CDR3 runs 17 residues. CDR3 bases: TGTGCCAGCAGCTTCTATGGGGCCAGGGGAGGGGCCAACGTCCTGACTTTC. This translates into CASSFYGARGGANVLTF.

The gene calls are TRBV11-1 and TRBJ2-2; TRBD2 agrees at 10 bases. Germline CDR1 and CDR2: SGHAT and FQDESV (reference sequence). J gave up 5 bases and V 0 bases, and 6 bases lay outside the gene matches. The length of the CDR3 is 17 residues. CDR3 in amino acids: CASSLARTSGQTGELFF. Written as DNA, the CDR3 is TGTGCCAGCAGCTTAGCGCGGACTAGCGGTCAGACCGGGGAGCTGTTTTTT.

The chain is built from TRBV5-6 and TRBJ2-7; D is perhaps TRBD1 (5 bases). The CDR3 contains 14 residues. Germline-derived CDR1 and CDR2 are SGHDT and YYEEEE. V gave up 1 base and J gave up 2 bases, with 10 bases separating them. The CDR3 region has the DNA TGTGCCAGCAGCTTGACCAGGGCCACCTACGAGCAGTACTTC. Its translation: CASSLTRATYEQYF.

The chain combines TRBV5-4 with TRBJ2-6, with D possibly TRBD2 on 5 matching bases. V shed 9 bases and J shed 0 bases, with 10 bases lying between them. The length of the CDR3 is 14 residues. Germline CDR1 is SGHNT and CDR2 is YYREEE (reference sequence). DNA for the CDR3: TGTGCCACCTGGAGGTCCTCTGGGGCCAACGTCCTGACTTTC. It yields the protein CATWRSSGANVLTF.

This sequence joins TRBV28 and TRBJ2-1; 8 bases match TRBD2. The ends lost 5 bases at V and 8 bases at J; junction bases unmatched: 11. Germline CDR1 MDHEN, CDR2 SYDVKM. The CDR3 has 15 residues. The DNA of the CDR3 is TGTGCCAGCAGTCCGCGGCCTAGCGGGTGGGATGAGCAGTTCTTC. Translating gives CASSPRPSGWDEQFF.

The chain combines TRBV4-3 with TRBJ2-4, with 11 bases identical to TRBD1. This CDR3 region has 17 residues. Trimming removed 3 bases from V and 9 bases from J; junction bases left unmatched: 13. Germline V gene sequence: CDR1 LGHNA, CDR2 YSLEER. CDR3 coding DNA: TGCGCCAGCAGCCATGGACAGGGGGCGGCCTTGGGGGGCATTCAGTACTTC. It is translated as CASSHGQGAALGGIQYF.

This rearrangement joins TRBV9 to TRBJ2-3; the match to TRBD2 covers 10 bases. Germline V lookup: CDR1 SGDLS, CDR2 YYNGEE. This CDR3 spans 16 amino acids. Trimming at V came to 0 bases and at J to 4 bases, leaving 5 bases not matched to a gene. CDR3 loop: CASSVGGSGGADTQYF. CDR3 sequence (DNA): TGTGCCAGCAGCGTAGGCGGAAGCGGGGGGGCAGATACGCAGTATTTT. Full variable domain (remainder filled in from reference TRBV9 and TRBJ2-3): DSGVTQTPKHLITATGQRVTLRCSPRSGDLSVYWYQQSLDQGLQFLIQYYNGEERAKGNILERFSAQQFPDLHSELNLSSLELGDSALYFCASSVGGSGGADTQYFGPGTRLTVL.

In regard to this clone: The sample has other DNA sequences that encode this CDR3 too. The J gene is TRBJ1-4, the V gene TRBV5-6; D unclear. CDR1 is SGHDT and CDR2 is YYEEEE in the germline V gene. The V end lost 0 bases, the J end lost 0 bases, and 6 bases lay between the germline ends. The CDR3 is 15 residues long. The CDR3 is CASSLGTATNEKLFF. The CDR3 DNA is TGTGCCAGCAGCTTGGGGACCGCAACTAATGAAAAACTGTTTTTT.

The chain employs TRBV12-3 or TRBV12-4 and TRBJ2-7; D gene ambiguous. The CDR3 runs 11 residues. Trimming took off 5 bases at V and 1 base at J, with 3 bases between the two ends. The CDR3 loop reads CASSPSYEQYF. DNA for the CDR3: TGTGCCAGCAGTCCATCCTACGAGCAGTACTTC.

This chain uses TRBV24-1 with TRBJ2-1; D is possibly TRBD2 (5 bases). Per germline, CDR1 KGHDR and CDR2 SFDVKD. Trimming left V 1 base short and J 0 bases short, with 15 bases between. The CDR3 is made up of 18 amino acids. This CDR3 is CATSDFRAGLSSYNEQFF. The CDR3 region has the DNA TGTGCCACCAGTGATTTTCGGGCGGGCTTGAGCTCCTACAATGAGCAGTTCTTC.

The chain has TRBV30 and TRBJ1-6; a weak D match, TRBD1 (6 bases). Trimming took 3 bases from V and 5 from J, leaving 11 bases between them. The CDR3 covers 14 residues. Germline values: CDR1 GTSNPN, CDR2 SVGIG (reference sequence). CDR3: CAWRQGFNNSPLHF. CDR3 nucleotide sequence: TGTGCCTGGAGACAGGGTTTTAATAATTCACCCCTCCACTTT.

This clone appeared once. The V gene is TRBV18, the J gene TRBJ1-5; TRBD1 aligns across 8 bases. The CDR3 has 16 residues. The V gene's germline CDR1 is KGHSH and CDR2 LQKENI. J lost 5 bases, V lost 6 bases, and 12 bases had no gene match. The CDR3 DNA sequence: TGTGCCAGCTCCCAAGTTGAGGACAGGGTGGATCAGCCCCAGCATTTT. Its protein is CASSQVEDRVDQPQHF.

This clone was observed a few times. V usage is TRBV19 and J usage is TRBJ1-2; perhaps TRBD1 as D (6 bases). The CDR3 has 13 residues. The germline V and J ends were trimmed by 5 bases and 6 bases, with 13 bases remaining between them. Germline lookup yields CDR1 LNHDA and CDR2 SQIVND (reference sequence). The CDR3 DNA reads as TGTGCCAGTAGTCGCGGGGGCGGTAATGGCTACACCTTC. It specifies CASSRGGGNGYTF.

The J gene is TRBJ2-7, the V gene TRBV27, with TRBD1 identical over 10 bases. The length of the CDR3 is 14 residues. Germline V lookup: CDR1 MNHEY, CDR2 SMNVEV (reference sequence). J lost 1 base, V lost 5 bases, and 2 bases had no gene match. The CDR3 protein is CASSLGQGSYEQYF. The CDR3 DNA sequence: TGTGCCAGCAGTCTGGGACAGGGGTCCTACGAGCAGTACTTC.

The rearrangement links TRBV29-1 to TRBJ1-1, with D possibly TRBD1 on 5 matching bases. The CDR3 loop spans 14 amino acids. Germline V CDR1 and CDR2: SQVTM, ANQGSEA. Trimming cost V 5 bases and J 1 base, with 14 bases left between them. The CDR3 bases are TGCAGCGTTTCTCGAGGGGCTACGAACACTGAAGCTTTCTTT. The encoded protein is CSVSRGATNTEAFF.

This clone was seen a handful of times. This sequence joins TRBV7-9 and TRBJ2-1; 9 bases fit TRBD1. With V trimmed by 4 bases and J by 7 bases, 8 bases remained unmatched. The germline V gene has CDR1 SEHNR and CDR2 FQNEAQ (reference sequence). This CDR3 contains 15 residues. CDR3 DNA sequence: TGTGCCAGCAGCTCCCGGGACAGGGTTTGGAATGAGCAGTTCTTC. Translated: CASSSRDRVWNEQFF.

The chain joins TRBV5-1 to TRBJ1-1, with unresolved D. The V gene lost 5 bases and the J gene lost 3 bases, with 11 bases spanning the gap. CDR1 is SGHRS, CDR2 YFSETQ, per germline. This CDR3 has 13 amino acids. The DNA for the CDR3 is TGCGCCAGCAGTTTTAGGGTGGACACTGAAGCTTTCTTT. Translating gives CASSFRVDTEAFF.

V and J are TRBV10-3 and TRBJ2-6; 8 nucleotides align to TRBD1. J was trimmed by 0 bases and V by 3 bases; bases with no gene match: 1. Germline V gene sequence: CDR1 ENHRY, CDR2 SYGVKD. The CDR3 runs to 16 residues. DNA of the CDR3: TGTGCCATCAGTGACAGGGGGCTCTCTGGGGCCAACGTCCTGACTTTC. Residues: CAISDRGLSGANVLTF.

The V gene is TRBV7-3, the J gene TRBJ2-1, with 8 bases lining up with TRBD1. V shed 5 bases, J shed 7 bases, and the junction held 10 bases outside the gene matches. This CDR3 has 15 amino acids. The germline CDR1 and CDR2 sequences are SGHTA and FQGTGA. Here the CDR3 reads CASSTTGASKNEQFF. CDR3 nucleotide sequence: TGTGCCAGCAGCACGACAGGGGCGAGTAAGAATGAGCAGTTCTTC.

This chain links TRBV7-2 with TRBJ1-2; D is ambiguous. V lost 6 bases, J lost 2 bases, and 16 bases lay in between. The CDR3 is made up of 15 amino acids. Looked up from germline, CDR1 is SGHTA and CDR2 is FQGNSA. In nucleotides, the CDR3 is TGTGCCAGCAGTTTAACCCGTAACGACAACTATGGCTACACCTTC. Protein: CASSLTRNDNYGYTF. The full variable domain, its missing parts supplied by reference TRBV7-2 and TRBJ1-2, is GAGVSQSPSNKVTEKGKDVELRCDPISGHTALYWYRQSLGQGLEFLIYFQGNSAPDKSGLPSDRFSAERTGGSVSTLTIQRTQQEDSAVYLCASSLTRNDNYGYTFGSGTRLTVV.

Comments on this clone: This sample also contains other DNA sequences that code for the same CDR3. The chain combines TRBV18 with TRBJ1-5, with D possibly matching TRBD1 (5 bases). CDR1 is KGHSH and CDR2 is LQKENI in the germline V gene. Trimming removed 3 bases at V and 4 bases at J, with 10 bases between. This CDR3 spans 14 amino acids. The CDR3, as DNA: TGTGCCAGCTCACCCCGGCAGGGTAATCAGCCCCAGCATTTT. It encodes CASSPRQGNQPQHF.

The chain links TRBV19 to TRBJ1-5; D is uncertain. The germline CDR1 and CDR2 sequences are LNHDA and SQIVND (reference sequence). V lost 7 bases and J lost 4, with 17 bases in between. This CDR3 comprises 15 residues. The CDR3 sequence: CASTPGPQVNQPQHF. The CDR3 coding sequence is TGTGCCAGTACCCCGGGCCCTCAGGTAAATCAGCCCCAGCATTTT.

V usage is TRBV11-2 and J usage is TRBJ1-6, with 8 bases that match TRBD1. Germline values: CDR1 SGHAT, CDR2 FQNNGV. There are 16 residues in the CDR3. With 1 base clipped from V and 8 bases from J, the junction kept 7 bases outside the gene matches. CDR3 sequence (DNA): TGTGCCAGCAGCTTAGTTACAGGGGGGTCGGATTCACCCCTCCACTTT. As protein: CASSLVTGGSDSPLHF.